The 15 T cell receptor beta chains below were found in one sample sequenced in a study of shared clonotypes between healthy human individuals. Libraries were prepared by immunoSEQ multiplex PCR; TCRdb keeps only in-frame clonotypes and omits some of them. The sample consists of 950,000 to 1,100,000 clones, about 75% of them appearing once. The sequenced sample consisted of memory CD4+ T cells sorted from blood. Subset described: CD45RA-negative fraction. Every receptor here comes from a man aged 18 to 29 in good health.

The chain employs TRBV28 and TRBJ2-7; D is perhaps TRBD1 (6 bases). The V end lost 6 bases, the J end lost 1 base, and 10 bases lay between the germline ends. Germline V gene sequence: CDR1 MDHEN, CDR2 SYDVKM. CDR3 size: 13 residues. This CDR3 is CASRKTGSYEQYF. The CDR3 nucleotides read TGTGCCAGCAGGAAAACAGGGTCCTACGAGCAGTACTTC.

This clone was counted between two and nine times. The chain combines TRBV29-1 with TRBJ1-5; 7 nucleotides match TRBD1. V shed 7 bases and J 6 bases; nucleotides not matched to a gene: 21. Germline CDR1 SQVTM, CDR2 ANQGSEA. The CDR3 runs 17 residues. The CDR3 nucleotides are TGCAGCGCCAACAATGAGGGGCACAGGGGTTTGGGTCAGCCCCAGCATTTT. Translating gives CSANNEGHRGLGQPQHF.

This chain uses TRBV14 with TRBJ2-7, with 10 bases fitting TRBD2. The CDR3 sequence is 16 residues long. In germline, CDR1 is SGHDN, CDR2 FVKESK. The junction had 7 bases not matched to a gene; V was cut back by 0 bases and J by 5 bases. The CDR3 sequence is CASSQDWASGSHEQYF. The DNA for the CDR3 is TGTGCCAGCAGCCAAGATTGGGCTAGCGGGAGCCACGAGCAGTACTTC. The full variable domain, completed using reference TRBV14 and TRBJ2-7, is EAGVTQFPSHSVIEKGQTVTLRCDPISGHDNLYWYRRVMGKEIKFLLHFVKESKQDESGMPNNRFLAERTGGTYSTLKVQPAELEDSGVYFCASSQDWASGSHEQYFGPGTRLTVT.

This clone was observed a few times. In DNA, the CDR3 is TGTGCCAGCAGCTTGGCCGCCATAACCAAAAACATTCAGTACTTC. Translated: CASSLAAITKNIQYF. The chain recombines TRBV5-6 with TRBJ2-4; D uncertain. Germline V gene sequence: CDR1 SGHDT, CDR2 YYEEEE. The CDR3 runs to 15 residues. Trimming pared 0 bases from V and 2 bases from J, leaving 9 bases between.

The chain is built from TRBV7-2 and TRBJ2-1, with D maybe TRBD1 (5 bases). V shed 10 bases and J shed 9 bases, with 25 bases lying between them. The germline gives CDR1 SGHTA, CDR2 FQGNSA. This CDR3 has 15 amino acids. In DNA, the CDR3 is TGTGCCACCCAAGACGTAGCCTCCAGACAGAGTGAGCAGTTCTTC. Amino acid sequence: CATQDVASRQSEQFF.

This chain connects TRBV7-2 to TRBJ1-5; D gene unclear. Looked up from germline, CDR1 is SGHTA and CDR2 is FQGNSA. The CDR3 consists of 14 residues. Trimming took off 5 bases at V and 0 bases at J, with 8 bases between the two ends. The DNA of the CDR3 is TGTGCCAGCAGCCAAGCAGATAGCAATCAGCCCCAGCATTTT. The encoded protein is CASSQADSNQPQHF.

This chain links TRBV7-8 with TRBJ2-1, with 7 bases matching TRBD2. Germline assignment: CDR1 SGHVS and CDR2 FQNEAQ. This CDR3 has 15 amino acids. V dropped 5 bases and J dropped 2; count of bases not matched to a gene: 6. CDR3 sequence: CASSPGTIPYNEQFF. The CDR3 DNA reads TGTGCCAGCAGCCCCGGGACTATACCCTACAATGAGCAGTTCTTC.

The chain is built from TRBV6-6 and TRBJ1-2, with TRBD1 matching over 9 bases. Germline V gene lookup returns CDR1 MNHNY and CDR2 SVGAGI (reference sequence). CDR3 length: 14 amino acids. V shed 0 bases and J 8 bases; nucleotides not matched to a gene: 4. CDR3 coding DNA: TGTGCCAGCAGTTACTCAGACAGGGGGTCCGGCTACACCTTC. Residues: CASSYSDRGSGYTF.

The rearrangement uses TRBV30 and TRBJ2-4; D perhaps matches TRBD2 (6 bases). In germline, CDR1 is GTSNPN, CDR2 SVGIG (reference sequence). The CDR3 length is 14 residues. Trimming cost V 2 bases and J 5 bases, with 13 bases left between them. CDR3 coding DNA: TGTGCCTGGAGTAGATCGGGACTCCAAAACATTCAGTACTTC. Protein: CAWSRSGLQNIQYF.

The J gene is TRBJ2-7, the V gene TRBV7-6, with 9 bases aligning to TRBD1. V lost 6 bases and J lost 4; bases outside the gene matches: 4. CDR3 length: 13 residues. CDR1 SGHVS and CDR2 FNYEAQ come from the germline V gene. The CDR3 region is CASSSTGGYEQYF. The CDR3 bases are TGTGCCAGCAGTTCGACAGGGGGGTACGAGCAGTACTTC.

The chain carries TRBV2 and TRBJ1-3; no clear D gene. In germline, CDR1 is SNHLY, CDR2 FYNNEI. The CDR3 totals 13 residues. The germline V and J ends were trimmed by 5 bases and 4 bases, with 9 bases remaining between them. CDR3 in DNA: TGTGCCAGCAGTACCACCGTCGGAAACACCATATATTTT. The encoded protein is CASSTTVGNTIYF.

The sample holds one count of this clone. V is TRBV18 and J is TRBJ1-1; 9 positions agree with TRBD1. V was clipped by 2 bases and J by 11 bases; unmatched bases: 9. CDR3 length: 14 amino acids. CDR1 and CDR2 (germline): KGHSH, LQKENI. CDR3 residues: CASSPSRADRGAFF. The CDR3 region has the DNA TGTGCCAGCTCACCATCCCGGGCCGACAGGGGGGCTTTCTTT.

On this clone itself: Distinct nucleotide sequences in the sample also encode this CDR3. The chain has TRBV28 and TRBJ2-7; D remains ambiguous. Trimming shortened V by 5 bases and J by 0 bases, and 11 bases separated the two germline ends. Per germline, CDR1 MDHEN and CDR2 SYDVKM. The CDR3 loop spans 14 amino acids. The CDR3 reads CASSGRAPSYEQYF. Here the CDR3 DNA reads TGTGCCAGCAGTGGAAGGGCACCCTCCTACGAGCAGTACTTC. Supplemented by reference TRBV28 and TRBJ2-7, the full variable domain reads DVKVTQSSRYLVKRTGEKVFLECVQDMDHENMFWYRQDPGLGLRLIYFSYDVKMKEKGDIPEGYSVSREKKERFSLILESASTNQTSMYLCASSGRAPSYEQYFGPGTRLTVT.

This clone occurred once. This sequence joins TRBV14 and TRBJ2-1; D unclear. Germline assignment: CDR1 SGHDN and CDR2 FVKESK. The V and J ends lost 2 bases and 7 bases respectively, with 15 bases between them. The CDR3 consists of 15 residues. The DNA of the CDR3 is TGTGCCAGCAGCCAACGTATTGGCCCGGAGAATGAGCAGTTCTTC. This sequence encodes CASSQRIGPENEQFF.

The V gene is TRBV18, the J gene TRBJ1-1; D possibly corresponds to TRBD1 (5 bases). CDR1 KGHSH and CDR2 LQKENI come from the germline V gene. V lost 6 bases, J lost 1 base, and 18 bases lay in between. This CDR3 has 16 residues. The CDR3 coding sequence is TGTGCCAGCTCCCCTTCTGTCGGGGGTGGGAACACTGAAGCTTTCTTT. Protein product: CASSPSVGGGNTEAFF. Full variable domain (remainder filled in from reference TRBV18 and TRBJ1-1): NAGVMQNPRHLVRRRGQEARLRCSPMKGHSHVYWYRQLPEEGLKFMVYLQKENIIDESGMPKERFSAEFPKEGPSILRIQQVVRGDSAAYFCASSPSVGGGNTEAFFGQGTRLTVV.